These 2 T cell receptor beta chains were sequenced from one sample in a study of blood T cell repertoires in COVID-19. Generated by immunoSEQ multiplex PCR, the TCRdb table keeps only in-frame clones and is missing some. Of 250,000 to 300,000 clones in the sample, just under 90% were seen once. The sequencing input was peripheral blood. The receptors come from a woman between 50 and 59 years old with COVID-19, enrolled during active disease.

The V call is TRBV29-1, the J call TRBJ1-5, with 8 bases aligning to TRBD1. This CDR3 contains 13 residues. V was pared by 4 bases and J by 3 bases, with 2 bases of the junction left unmatched. Germline V lookup: CDR1 SQVTM, CDR2 ANQGSEA. The CDR3 DNA follows: TGCAGCGTTGGACAGGGGCACAATCAGCCCCAGCATTTT. Protein: CSVGQGHNQPQHF.

This clone turned up a few times. The same CDR3 is also encoded by other DNA sequences in this sample. CDR3 DNA: TGTGCCAGCAGCTTTATGAACACTGAAGCTTTCTTT. It encodes CASSFMNTEAFF. The chain employs TRBV5-6 and TRBJ1-1; no clear D. The germline V and J ends were trimmed by 2 bases and 0 bases, with 2 bases remaining between them. The CDR3 runs to 12 residues. CDR1 is SGHDT, CDR2 YYEEEE, per germline.